The 14 T cell receptor beta chains listed next were all sequenced from one sample in a study of T cells in Graves' hyperthyroidism and ophthalmopathy. From RNA transcripts, TCR beta CDR3 regions were amplified. The HTBI set primed first-round TCR CDR3 RT-PCR. Via MiXCR, TCRdb re-called the multiplex PCR reads, giving one row per CDR3 protein. Altogether roughly 500,000 distinct CDR3 sequences are present, approximately 49% being singletons, with the ten largest covering roughly 45%. Sequenced material: peripheral blood or thyroid tissue (not recorded which). All receptors derive from an adult woman with Graves' disease, either hyperthyroidism or ophthalmopathy (not recorded which).

V is TRBV9 and J is TRBJ1-6, with 7 bases lining up with TRBD1. Per germline, CDR1 SGDLS and CDR2 YYNGEE. The V segment lost 0 bases and the J segment 10 bases; nucleotides outside the gene matches: 7. CDR3 length: 15 residues. The CDR3 DNA follows: TGTGCCAGCAGCGTAGGCCCAGGGGGAGGATCACCCCTCCACTTT. This codes for CASSVGPGGGSPLHF. The full variable domain, in which reference TRBV9 and TRBJ1-6 provide the parts outside the CDR3, is DSGVTQTPKHLITATGQRVTLRCSPRSGDLSVYWYQQSLDQGLQFLIQYYNGEERAKGNILERFSAQQFPDLHSELNLSSLELGDSALYFCASSVGPGGGSPLHFGNGTRLTVT.

This chain connects TRBV25-1 to TRBJ2-5; D possibly corresponds to TRBD2 (6 bases). Germline loops: CDR1 MGHDK, CDR2 SYGVNS. The V gene lost 2 bases and the J gene lost 3 bases, with 16 bases spanning the gap. The CDR3 loop spans 16 amino acids. CDR3 nucleotide sequence: TGTGCCAGCAGTGAAACCGGCGGGATGGCCAAAGAGACCCAGTACTTC. It codes for CASSETGGMAKETQYF.

The chain combines TRBV9 with TRBJ2-2; 9 bases are shared with TRBD1. The V gene end was trimmed by 4 bases and the J gene end by 6 bases; junction bases not matched to a gene: 10. The germline V gene encodes CDR1 SGDLS and CDR2 YYNGEE. CDR3 size: 16 residues. This CDR3 reads CASSIQGAVKPGELFF. The CDR3 DNA reads as TGTGCCAGCAGCATACAGGGGGCGGTGAAGCCCGGGGAGCTGTTTTTT.

This clonotype was found many times. The genes are TRBV12-3 or TRBV12-4 and TRBJ1-1; a possible D gene is TRBD1 (5 bases). Trimming stripped 6 bases from V and 11 bases from J, with 19 bases between. The CDR3 sequence is 13 residues long. The CDR3 nucleotides are TGTGCCAGCAGCCCCCTAGAGGGGCTGAACGCTTTCTTT. Translation: CASSPLEGLNAFF.

Comments on this clonotype: The junction shows a germline mismatch at one end, possibly a read error. The chain carries TRBV5-6 and TRBJ1-5, with D unresolved. The CDR3 extends over 14 amino acids. The V gene's germline CDR1 is SGHDT and CDR2 YYEEEE. The CDR3 loop reads CASSLYGFNQPQQF. The CDR3 region has the DNA TGTGCCAGCAGCTTATACGGCTTCAATCAGCCCCAGCAGTTT. Combining the CDR3 with reference TRBV5-6 and TRBJ1-5 gives the whole variable domain DAGVTQSPTHLIKTRGQQVTLRCSPKSGHDTVSWYQQALGQGPQFIFQYYEEEERQRGNFPDRFSGHQFPNYSSELNVNALLLGDSALYLCASSLYGFNQPQQFGDGTRLSIL.

The chain couples TRBV2 to TRBJ1-5; D is undetermined. The CDR3 length is 14 residues. Germline CDR1 is SNHLY and CDR2 is FYNNEI. Trimming removed 3 bases at V and 5 bases at J, with 11 bases between. CDR3 protein: CASSEGRADQPQHF. In DNA form, the CDR3 reads TGTGCCAGCAGTGAGGGGAGGGCCGATCAGCCCCAGCATTTT.

This chain joins TRBV7-9 and TRBJ1-1; D not resolved. Trimming took off 4 bases at V and 7 bases at J, with 13 bases between the two ends. The CDR3 covers 13 residues. In germline, CDR1 is SEHNR, CDR2 FQNEAQ (reference sequence). The CDR3 loop reads CASSSLGGDEAFF. The CDR3 DNA reads as TGTGCCAGCAGCTCACTCGGAGGAGATGAAGCTTTCTTT.

This clonotype occurred once. The genes are TRBV6-1 and TRBJ2-7; 11 bases map to TRBD2. The CDR3 spans 14 residues. V shed 6 bases, J shed 6 bases, and the junction held 7 bases outside the gene matches. The V gene's germline CDR1 is MNHNS and CDR2 SASEGT. The CDR3, as DNA: TGTGCCAGCAGGCGCACTAGCGGGAGTGGCGAGCAGTACTTC. The encoded protein is CASRRTSGSGEQYF.

Turning to this clonotype: One base away lies a much larger clone, so this may be a sequencing read error. The chain links TRBV6-1 to TRBJ1-1; unclear D gene. CDR3 length: 13 amino acids. CDR1 MNHNS and CDR2 SASEGT come from the germline V gene. Trimming removed 6 bases at V and 3 bases at J, with 11 bases between. CDR3 in DNA: TGTGCCAGCAGGGCCGCAGTCCACACTGAAGCTTTCTTT. Protein product: CASRAAVHTEAFF.

The J gene is TRBJ1-2, the V gene TRBV29-1; 7 bases map to TRBD1. V was clipped by 0 bases and J by 3 bases; unmatched bases: 4. This CDR3 is 14 amino acids long. Germline V CDR1 and CDR2: SQVTM, ANQGSEA. CDR3 bases: TGCAGCGTTGAAGACCGGGACAGAGACTATGGCTACACCTTC. As protein: CSVEDRDRDYGYTF. Variable domain in full (rest from reference TRBV29-1 and TRBJ1-2): SAVISQKPSRDICQRGTSLTIQCQVDSQVTMMFWYRQQPGQSLTLIATANQGSEATYESGFVIDKFPISRPNLTFSTLTVSNMSPEDSSIYLCSVEDRDRDYGYTFGSGTRLTVV.

This chain links TRBV13 with TRBJ1-6; 8 positions match TRBD1. Germline CDR1 reads PRHDT; CDR2 reads FYEKMQ (reference sequence). CDR3 size: 14 residues. V gave up 3 bases and J gave up 12 bases; unmatched junction bases: 7. The CDR3 reads CASSFSTGEVPLHF. For the CDR3, the DNA is TGTGCCAGCAGCTTCTCGACAGGGGAGGTACCCCTCCACTTT.

The table lists this clonotype with a few counts. The V and J genes are TRBV19 and TRBJ1-6; no firm D call. The CDR3 runs to 13 residues. Germline CDR1 is LNHDA and CDR2 is SQIVND (reference sequence). Trimming took off 5 bases at V and 11 bases at J, with 13 bases between the two ends. CDR3 loop: CASSFGDLAPLHF. The CDR3 DNA reads as TGTGCCAGTAGTTTCGGCGATCTGGCACCCCTCCACTTT.

This clonotype was picked up a small number of times. For the CDR3, the DNA is TGTGCCAGCAGCCCTCGACTAGCGGGAGACACCGGGGAGCTGTTTTTT. This sequence encodes CASSPRLAGDTGELFF. The chain employs TRBV7-2 and TRBJ2-2; 12 bases align to TRBD2. Germline trimming cut 5 bases from V and 3 bases from J; bases unmatched to any gene: 4. This CDR3 spans 16 amino acids. CDR1 and CDR2 (germline): SGHTA, FQGNSA.

The chain carries TRBV10-3 and TRBJ2-2; D not resolved. V was cut by 10 bases and J by 0 bases, with 15 bases left in between. This CDR3 contains 15 residues. CDR1 and CDR2 (germline): ENHRY, SYGVKD. The CDR3 protein is CATTSRNTNTGELFF. DNA for the CDR3: TGTGCCACGACTTCAAGGAACACGAACACCGGGGAGCTGTTTTTT.